This TCR beta chain is from a study of blood T cell repertoires in COVID-19. Across the study: Whether acute or convalescent, the COVID-19 samples came from the United States, Italy and Spain. From T cells, B-cell-depleted T cells, or PBMCs came the material, which was cDNA or gDNA.

Measured with immunoSEQ multiplex PCR; TCRdb has only the in-frame clones, and not every one. Among under 300,000 clones listed, roughly 89% were seen once. Individuals aged 18 to 89 years were recruited from about two dozen US areas. Each participant's cohort was designated according to participant-reported clinical history. With 4 bases clipped from V and 5 bases from J, the junction kept 8 bases outside the gene matches. Germline values: CDR1 LGHDT, CDR2 YNNKEL (reference sequence). The CDR3 sequence is 16 residues long. The clonotype originates from a woman between 40 and 55 years old who had recovered from COVID-19. This sequence joins TRBV3-1 (or the pseudogene TRBV3-2) and TRBJ2-1, with 10 nucleotides matching TRBD1. The sample taken for sequencing was PBMCs or T cells enriched from blood (not recorded which). The CDR3 DNA reads TGTGCCAGCAGCCGGACAGGGGGAGGATTAAACAATGAGCAGTTCTTC. This codes for CASSRTGGGLNNEQFF.